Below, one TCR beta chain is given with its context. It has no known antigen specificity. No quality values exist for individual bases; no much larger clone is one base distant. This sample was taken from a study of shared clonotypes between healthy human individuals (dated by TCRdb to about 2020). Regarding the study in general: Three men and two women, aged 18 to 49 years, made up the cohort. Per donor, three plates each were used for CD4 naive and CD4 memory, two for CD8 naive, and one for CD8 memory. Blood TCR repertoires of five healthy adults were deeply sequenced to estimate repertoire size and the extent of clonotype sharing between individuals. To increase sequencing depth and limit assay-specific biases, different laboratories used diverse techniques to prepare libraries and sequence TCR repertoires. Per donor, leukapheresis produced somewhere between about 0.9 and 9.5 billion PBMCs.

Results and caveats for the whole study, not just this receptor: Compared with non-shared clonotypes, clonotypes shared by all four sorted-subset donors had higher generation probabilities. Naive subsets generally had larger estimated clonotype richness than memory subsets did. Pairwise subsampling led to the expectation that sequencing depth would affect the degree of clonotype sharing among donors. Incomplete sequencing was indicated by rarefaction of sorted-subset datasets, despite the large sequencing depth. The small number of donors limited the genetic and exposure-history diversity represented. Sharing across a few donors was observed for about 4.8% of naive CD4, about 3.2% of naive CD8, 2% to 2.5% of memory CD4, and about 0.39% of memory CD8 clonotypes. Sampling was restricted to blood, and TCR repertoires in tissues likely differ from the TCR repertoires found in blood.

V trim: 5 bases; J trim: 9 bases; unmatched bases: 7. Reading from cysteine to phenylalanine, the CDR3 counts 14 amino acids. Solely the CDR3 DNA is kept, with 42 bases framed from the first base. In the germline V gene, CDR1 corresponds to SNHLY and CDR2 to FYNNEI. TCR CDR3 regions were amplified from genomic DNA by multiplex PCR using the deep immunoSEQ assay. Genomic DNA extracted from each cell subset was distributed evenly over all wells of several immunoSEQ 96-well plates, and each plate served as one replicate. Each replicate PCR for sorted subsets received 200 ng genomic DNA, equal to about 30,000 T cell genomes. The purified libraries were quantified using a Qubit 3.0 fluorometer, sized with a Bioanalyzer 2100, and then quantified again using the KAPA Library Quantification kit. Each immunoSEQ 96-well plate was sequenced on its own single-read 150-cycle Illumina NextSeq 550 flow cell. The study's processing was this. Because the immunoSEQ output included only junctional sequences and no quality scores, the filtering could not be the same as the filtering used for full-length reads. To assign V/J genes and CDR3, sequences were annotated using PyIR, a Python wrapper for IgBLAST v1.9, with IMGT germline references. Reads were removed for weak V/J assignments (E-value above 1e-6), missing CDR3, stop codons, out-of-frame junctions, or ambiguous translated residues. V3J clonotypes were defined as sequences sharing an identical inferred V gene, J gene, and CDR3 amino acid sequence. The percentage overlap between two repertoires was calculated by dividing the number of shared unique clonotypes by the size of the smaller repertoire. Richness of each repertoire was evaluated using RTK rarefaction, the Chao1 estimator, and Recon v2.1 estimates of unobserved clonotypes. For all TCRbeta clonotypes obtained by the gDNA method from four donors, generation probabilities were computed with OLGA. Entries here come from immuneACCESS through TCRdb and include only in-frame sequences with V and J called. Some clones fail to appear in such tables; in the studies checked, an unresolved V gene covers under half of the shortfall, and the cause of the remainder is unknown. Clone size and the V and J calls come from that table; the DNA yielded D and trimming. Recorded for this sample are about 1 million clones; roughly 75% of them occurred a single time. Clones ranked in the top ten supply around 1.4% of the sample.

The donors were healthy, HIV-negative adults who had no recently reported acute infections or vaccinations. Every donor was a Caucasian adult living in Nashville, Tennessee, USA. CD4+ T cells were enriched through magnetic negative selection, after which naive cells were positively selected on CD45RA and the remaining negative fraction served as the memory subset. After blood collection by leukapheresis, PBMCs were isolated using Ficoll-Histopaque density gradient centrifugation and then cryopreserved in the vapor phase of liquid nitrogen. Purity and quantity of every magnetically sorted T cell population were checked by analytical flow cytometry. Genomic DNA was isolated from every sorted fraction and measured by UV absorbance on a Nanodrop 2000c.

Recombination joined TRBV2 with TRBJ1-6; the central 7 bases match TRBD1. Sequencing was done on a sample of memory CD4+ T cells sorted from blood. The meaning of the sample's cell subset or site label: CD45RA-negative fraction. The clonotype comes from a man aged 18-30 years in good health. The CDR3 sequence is CASSQGGAGSPLHF. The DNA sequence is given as TGTGCCAGCAGTCAAGGGGGCGCCGGTTCACCCCTCCACTTT.